A selection of T cell receptor beta chains follows, all from one sample in a study of cytomegalovirus exposure and HLA in healthy donors. Generated by immunoSEQ multiplex PCR, the TCRdb table keeps only in-frame clones and is missing some. The sample lists under 200,000 clones, roughly 80% occurring once. The sample consisted of PBMCs. The receptors here all came from a man in his fifties or sixties in good health and CMV-seronegative. CDR3s include the opening cysteine and the closing phenylalanine or tryptophan. A D gene is named only where the DNA matches it firmly. Some rows mark clone size as missing; the rest say once, few, many or name a class of expanded clone.

clone_size	v_call	d_call	j_call	cdr3_aa	cdr3_nt
-	TRBV7-9	-	TRBJ1-1	CASSLDTLNTEAFF	TGTGCCAGCAGCTTAGACACCTTGAACACTGAAGCTTTCTTT
-	TRBV29-1	TRBD2	TRBJ2-2	CSGGDLPGELFF	TGCAGTGGGGGGGATCTGCCCGGGGAGCTGTTTTTT
-	TRBV7-8	-	TRBJ2-7	CASRRTGTETYEQYF	TGTGCCAGCAGACGGACCGGGACTGAGACCTACGAGCAGTACTTC
-	TRBV4-2	-	TRBJ2-7	CASSPNSGAGDPYEQYF	TGTGCCAGCAGCCCTAACTCGGGGGCGGGAGACCCCTACGAGCAGTACTTC
-	TRBV5-4	-	TRBJ1-1	CASSLRALGAGTEAFF	TGTGCCAGCAGCTTGAGGGCGTTGGGGGCTGGCACTGAAGCTTTCTTT
few	TRBV19	-	TRBJ1-2	CASSGGSILYGYTF	TGTGCCAGTAGTGGAGGAAGCATCCTCTATGGCTACACCTTC
-	TRBV5-5	-	TRBJ2-7	CASSLALGGQGTYEQYF	TGTGCCAGCAGCTTGGCATTAGGAGGGCAGGGTACCTACGAGCAGTACTTC
-	TRBV29-1	TRBD1	TRBJ1-1	CSVNGRDSKAFF	TGCAGCGTTAATGGCCGGGACAGCAAAGCTTTCTTT
-	TRBV6-5	TRBD2	TRBJ2-3	CASSYSGGYTDTQYF	TGTGCCAGCAGTTACTCGGGGGGGTACACAGATACGCAGTATTTT
-	TRBV28	-	TRBJ1-2	CASRVTAELYGYTF	TGTGCCAGCAGGGTGACAGCTGAGCTTTATGGCTACACCTTC
-	TRBV7-9	TRBD1	TRBJ2-2	CASKQGQTGELFF	TGTGCCAGCAAACAGGGGCAGACCGGGGAGCTGTTTTTT
-	TRBV6-5	TRBD1	TRBJ2-7	CASSLNRGNEQYF	TGTGCCAGCAGTTTAAACAGGGGGAACGAGCAGTACTTC
-	TRBV10-2	-	TRBJ2-3	CASSPRDDINTQYF	TGCGCCAGCAGCCCCAGGGATGATATTAATACGCAGTATTTT
-	TRBV28	-	TRBJ2-5	CASSLLAGTGQETQYF	TGTGCCAGCAGTTTATTAGCGGGGACAGGGCAAGAGACCCAGTACTTC
-	TRBV15	-	TRBJ1-4	CATSKGGVDEKLFF	TGTGCCACCTCCAAGGGAGGGGTGGATGAAAAACTGTTTTTT
-	TRBV4-2	TRBD2	TRBJ2-7	CASSQEGTAGTSYEQYF	TGTGCCAGCAGCCAAGAGGGAACTGCCGGGACTAGTTACGAGCAGTACTTC
-	TRBV10-3	TRBD1	TRBJ1-2	CAISEPSGQGGYTF	TGTGCCATCAGTGAGCCCTCCGGACAGGGCGGCTACACCTTC
few	TRBV27	TRBD2	TRBJ2-7	CASNPLAGDSYEQYF	TGTGCCAGCAACCCTCTGGCGGGGGACTCCTACGAGCAGTACTTC
-	TRBV19	TRBD2	TRBJ2-7	CASSIGGSGTYEQYF	TGTGCCAGTAGTATAGGCGGGAGCGGAACCTACGAGCAGTACTTC
-	TRBV9	TRBD1	TRBJ1-1	CASSVRQGALGTEAFF	TGTGCCAGCAGCGTGAGACAGGGGGCCTTGGGCACTGAAGCTTTCTTT
once	TRBV29-1	TRBD1	TRBJ2-1	CSVDLQGAVNEQFF	TGCAGCGTTGACCTACAGGGGGCGGTAAATGAGCAGTTCTTC
once	TRBV5-4	TRBD2	TRBJ2-7	CASSLGVGLAVSYEQYF	TGTGCCAGCAGCTTGGGGGTGGGACTAGCGGTCTCCTACGAGCAGTACTTC
few	TRBV28	TRBD1	TRBJ1-2	CASSFLRGQGSYTF	TGTGCCAGCAGTTTTTTAAGGGGACAGGGGAGCTACACCTTC